The T cell receptor (beta chain) described here comes from a study of a mutant IDH1 vaccine in newly diagnosed glioma. Whole-study context: Patients previously underwent radiotherapy, temozolomide, or both, and most underwent both. Study outcomes and limitations: Whatever changes occurred in top peripheral T cell clonotypes seemed unrelated to pseudoprogression.

To note about this clone: Its target is not known.

Regarding time point: baseline, week 1 (first vaccination visit). As to treatment: pre-vaccination baseline after standard-of-care therapy. This CDR3 spans 11 amino acids. Germline-derived CDR1 and CDR2 are WSHSY and SAAADI. After removal of 8 bases from V and 8 bases from J, the junction contained 5 bases not matched to a gene. This table comes from immunoSEQ multiplex PCR, and its TCRdb copy is limited to in-frame clones, with some not included. This sample yields roughly 50,000 clones, of which roughly 80% are seen a single time; around 18% belongs to the top ten. This TCR was sampled from a man aged 18 to 29 with glioma. The sample consisted of PBMCs, taken from a glioma patient treated with radiotherapy, temozolomide or both. The V call is TRBV10-2, the J call TRBJ1-1; TRBD1 matches 7 bases. The CDR3 DNA sequence: TGCGCCAGCCAAAGGGACAGCGAAGCTTTCTTT. Translating gives CASQRDSEAFF.